This TCR beta chain was recorded in a study of technical replicates of blood from several donors. Germline assignment: CDR1 MGHDK and CDR2 SYGVNS. This CDR3 has 17 amino acids. Trimming removed 0 bases from V and 5 bases from J; junction bases left unmatched: 8. This clone has only one observation. Libraries were prepared by immunoSEQ multiplex PCR; TCRdb keeps only in-frame clonotypes and omits some of them. The sample comprises 74,000 or so clones, approximately 91% of which are singletons, and approximately 0.4% rests with the top ten. The material sequenced was T cells isolated from PBMCs. This clonotype was sampled from a human donor in good health. V and J are TRBV25-1 and TRBJ2-5, with 11 nucleotides matching TRBD1. The chain's CDR3 is CASSEYPGTGGTETQYF. In DNA form, the CDR3 reads TGTGCCAGCAGTGAATATCCGGGGACAGGGGGTACGGAGACCCAGTACTTC.